The text below deals with one T cell receptor (beta chain). What it recognizes is unknown. This sample was taken from a study of blood T cells in healthy people across ages. A sample-barcoded 5' primer and a J-beta primer mix were used in a second PCR of about 7 to 12 cycles. MiXCR, run by TCRdb on the 5' RACE reads, gives a single entry per CDR3 protein. Counted here are about a million distinct CDR3 sequences, around two fifths occurring once; the ten biggest clones make up around 13%. This CDR3 spans 16 amino acids. CDR1 is SGHAT, CDR2 FQNNGV, per germline. Trimming removed 1 base from V and 5 bases from J; junction bases left unmatched: 10. Study-wide results and caveats: Leaving the PBMCs unsorted stopped any conclusive comparison of naive versus antigen-experienced cells.

The source of this sequence is a man between 18 and 35 years old in good health. The sequencing input was blood. The rearrangement joins TRBV11-2 to TRBJ1-1; 7 nucleotides line up with TRBD1. In DNA, the CDR3 is TGTGCCAGCAGCTTAGGAACCCGACAGGGAAGTACTGAAGCTTTCTTT. Protein sequence: CASSLGTRQGSTEAFF.